The source of this TCR beta chain is a study of T cells after posttransplantation cyclophosphamide. Measured with immunoSEQ multiplex PCR; TCRdb has only the in-frame clones, and not every one. The sample gives roughly 35,000 clones, none seen only once, and the top ten clones hold about 1.2%. This clone was recorded at least ten times. Antigen: not known. CDR3 size: 15 residues. Trimming took 0 bases from V and 5 from J; bases not matched to a gene: 6. Germline V gene sequence: CDR1 MNHEY, CDR2 SVGAGI. The related graft donor's blood sample was taken on the day of bone marrow donation. General study points: TRB overlap between skin or GI tissue T cells and blood was limited. TRB clonality was highly associated with recipient CMV seropositivity and reactivation.

The clonotype was recovered from a girl aged 10 to 17 in good health, CMV-negative, and a related stem cell transplant donor. Sequencing was performed on PBMCs. V gene TRBV6-5 combines with J gene TRBJ1-1; the match to TRBD1 covers 7 bases. The CDR3 DNA sequence: TGTGCCAGCAGTTACTCCCCCCAGGGGGATACTGAAGCTTTCTTT. It translates to CASSYSPQGDTEAFF.